This entry lists 4 T cell receptor beta chains sequenced from one sample in a study of T cells in Graves' hyperthyroidism and ophthalmopathy (dated by TCRdb to the late 2010s). Library preparation was by multiplex PCR. The instrument was an Illumina HiSeq 2000. The TCR beta CDR3 regions were amplified from the RNA transcripts. A first-round RT-PCR of the TCR CDR3 used the HTBI primer set with the Qiagen OneStep RT-PCR kit. In TCRdb, the public reads were trimmed at Q25 with fastp and aligned with MiXCR, with productive beta chains retained. Each record represents a unique CDR3 protein, reported with the most common genes and DNA among its rows. Present in this sample are about 530,000 distinct CDR3 sequences, approximately 17% of which were seen just once. The ten largest account for under 20% of the sample. The source material was blood. The receptors originated from a woman in her late teens or twenties with Graves' ophthalmopathy.

The chain joins TRBV20-1 to TRBJ1-4; D perhaps matches TRBD1 (5 bases). Germline V CDR1 and CDR2: DFQATT, SNEGSKA (reference sequence). The CDR3 totals 14 residues. Deletions cut 6 bases from V and 5 bases from J, with 16 bases between. The CDR3 reads CSAGDRDPNEKLFF. In DNA, the CDR3 is TGCAGTGCAGGCGACCGGGACCCGAATGAAAAACTGTTTTTT.

This clonotype was found a few times. V gene TRBV28 combines with J gene TRBJ2-5, with 7 bases aligning to TRBD1. V lost 8 bases, J lost 5 bases, and 14 bases stayed unmatched. The CDR3 is 15 amino acids. Germline V lookup: CDR1 MDHEN, CDR2 SYDVKM. DNA for the CDR3: TGTGCCAGCTTGGGGCCGCTCGGGACAGCCGAGACCCAGTACTTC. It specifies CASLGPLGTAETQYF.

This clonotype appeared many times. The chain has TRBV28 and TRBJ1-4; TRBD1 aligns across 8 bases. This CDR3 region has 16 residues. Germline values: CDR1 MDHEN, CDR2 SYDVKM. V was clipped by 6 bases and J by 6 bases; unmatched bases: 12. Here the CDR3 DNA reads TGTGCCAGCAGATTCTGGAGGACAGGGAAGGATGAAAAACTGTTTTTT. Protein sequence: CASRFWRTGKDEKLFF. The variable domain in full, with the rest retrieved from reference TRBV28 and TRBJ1-4, is DVKVTQSSRYLVKRTGEKVFLECVQDMDHENMFWYRQDPGLGLRLIYFSYDVKMKEKGDIPEGYSVSREKKERFSLILESASTNQTSMYLCASRFWRTGKDEKLFFGSGTQLSVL.

This clonotype appeared many times. The chain carries TRBV20-1 and TRBJ1-1; weak D call: TRBD1 (6 bases). This CDR3 has 13 amino acids. Germline V CDR1 and CDR2: DFQATT, SNEGSKA (reference sequence). The V end was cut by 4 bases, the J end by 3 bases, with 12 bases between. CDR3: CSATDYRDTEAFF. The CDR3 region has the DNA TGCAGTGCTACAGACTACAGGGACACTGAAGCTTTCTTT.